The present entry profiles one T cell receptor (beta chain) with its context. This sample is part of a study of cytomegalovirus exposure and HLA in healthy donors. The CDR3 runs 14 residues. Looked up from germline, CDR1 is MNHNY and CDR2 is SVGAGI (reference sequence). The PCR employed 60 Vbeta primers together with 13 Jbeta primers. Only in-frame clones appear in the TCRdb table, and some are missing; sequencing was by immunoSEQ multiplex PCR. There are 150,000 to 200,000 clones in the sample, with roughly 1.9% held by the top ten. The sequenced sample was PBMCs. The V and J genes are TRBV6-6 and TRBJ2-5; tentatively, D is TRBD1 (5 bases). The DNA end lines up better with TRBJ2-7; the J call may be wrong. The receptor was isolated from a man aged 25-45 years in good health and CMV-seronegative. Here the CDR3 DNA reads TGTGCCAGCAGTTTGGTGGGGCCAACCTACGAGCAGTACTTC. Translated, it gives CASSLVGPTYEQYF.